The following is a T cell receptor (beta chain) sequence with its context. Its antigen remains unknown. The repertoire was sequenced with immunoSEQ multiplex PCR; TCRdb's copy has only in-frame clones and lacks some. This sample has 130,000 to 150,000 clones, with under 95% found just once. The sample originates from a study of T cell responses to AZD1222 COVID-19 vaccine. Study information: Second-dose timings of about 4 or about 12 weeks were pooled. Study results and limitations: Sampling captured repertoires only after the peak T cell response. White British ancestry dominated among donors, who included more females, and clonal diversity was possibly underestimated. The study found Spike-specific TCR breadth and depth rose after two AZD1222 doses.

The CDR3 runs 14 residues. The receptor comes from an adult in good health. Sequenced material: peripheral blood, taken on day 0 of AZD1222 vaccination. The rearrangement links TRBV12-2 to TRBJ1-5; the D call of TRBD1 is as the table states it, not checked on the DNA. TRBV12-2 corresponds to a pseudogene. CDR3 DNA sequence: TGTGCAAGTCGCTTAGGGGGCCTCAATCAGCCCCAGCATTTT. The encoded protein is CASRLGGLNQPQHF.